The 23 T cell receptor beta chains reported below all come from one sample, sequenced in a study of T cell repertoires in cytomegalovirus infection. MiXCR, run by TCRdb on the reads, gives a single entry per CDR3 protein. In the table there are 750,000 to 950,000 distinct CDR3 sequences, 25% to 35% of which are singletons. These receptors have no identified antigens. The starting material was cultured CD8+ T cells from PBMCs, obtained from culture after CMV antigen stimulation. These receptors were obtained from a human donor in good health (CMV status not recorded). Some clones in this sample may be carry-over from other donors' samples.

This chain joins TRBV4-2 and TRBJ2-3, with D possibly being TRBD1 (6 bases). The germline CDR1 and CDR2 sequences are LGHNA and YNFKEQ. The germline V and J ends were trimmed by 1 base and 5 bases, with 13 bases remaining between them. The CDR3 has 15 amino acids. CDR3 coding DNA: TGTGCCAGCAGCCAAGGTCCCCGGGGACAAGATACGCAGTATTTT. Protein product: CASSQGPRGQDTQYF.

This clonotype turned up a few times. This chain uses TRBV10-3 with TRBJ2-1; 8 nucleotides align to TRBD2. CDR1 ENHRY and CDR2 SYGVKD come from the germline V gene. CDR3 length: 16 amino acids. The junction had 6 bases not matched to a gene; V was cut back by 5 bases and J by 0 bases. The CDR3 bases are TGTGCCATCAGTTCAGAACTAGCGGCCTCCTACAATGAGCAGTTCTTC. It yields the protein CAISSELAASYNEQFF.

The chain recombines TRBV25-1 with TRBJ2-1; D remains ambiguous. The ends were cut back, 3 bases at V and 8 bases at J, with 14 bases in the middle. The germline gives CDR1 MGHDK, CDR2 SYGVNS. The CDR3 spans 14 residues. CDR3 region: CASSDGRQVDEQFF. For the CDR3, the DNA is TGTGCCAGCAGTGATGGGCGGCAGGTGGATGAGCAGTTCTTC. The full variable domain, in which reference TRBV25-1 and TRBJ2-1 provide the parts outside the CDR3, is EADIYQTPRYLVIGTGKKITLECSQTMGHDKMYWYQQDPGMELHLIHYSYGVNSTEKGDLSSESTVSRIRTEHFPLTLESARPSHTSQYLCASSDGRQVDEQFFGPGTRLTVL.

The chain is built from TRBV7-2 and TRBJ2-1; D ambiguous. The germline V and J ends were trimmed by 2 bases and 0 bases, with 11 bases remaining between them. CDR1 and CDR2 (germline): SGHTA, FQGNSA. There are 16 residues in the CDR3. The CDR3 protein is CASSLTTASSYNEQFF. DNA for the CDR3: TGTGCCAGCAGCTTAACGACGGCGAGCTCCTACAATGAGCAGTTCTTC. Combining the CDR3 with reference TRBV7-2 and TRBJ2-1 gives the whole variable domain GAGVSQSPSNKVTEKGKDVELRCDPISGHTALYWYRQSLGQGLEFLIYFQGNSAPDKSGLPSDRFSAERTGGSVSTLTIQRTQQEDSAVYLCASSLTTASSYNEQFFGPGTRLTVL.

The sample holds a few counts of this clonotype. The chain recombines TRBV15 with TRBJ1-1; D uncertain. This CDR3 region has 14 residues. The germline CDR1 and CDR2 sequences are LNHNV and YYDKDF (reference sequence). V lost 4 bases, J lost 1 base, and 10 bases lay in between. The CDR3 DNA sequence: TGTGCCACCAGCAAAAAATCGAGGAACACTGAAGCTTTCTTT. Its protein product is CATSKKSRNTEAFF.

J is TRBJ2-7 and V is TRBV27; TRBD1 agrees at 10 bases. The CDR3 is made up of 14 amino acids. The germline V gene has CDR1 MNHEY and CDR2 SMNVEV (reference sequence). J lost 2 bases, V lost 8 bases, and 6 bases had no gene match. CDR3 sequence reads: CASQTGGLPYEQYF. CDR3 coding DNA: TGTGCCAGCCAGACAGGGGGCCTCCCCTACGAGCAGTACTTC.

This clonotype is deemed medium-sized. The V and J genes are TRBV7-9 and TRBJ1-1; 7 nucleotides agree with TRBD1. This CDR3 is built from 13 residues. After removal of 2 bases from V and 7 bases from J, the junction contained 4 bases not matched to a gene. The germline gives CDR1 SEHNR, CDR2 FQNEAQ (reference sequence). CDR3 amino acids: CASSLLRDSEAFF. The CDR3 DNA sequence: TGTGCCAGCAGCTTACTTCGGGACAGTGAAGCTTTCTTT.

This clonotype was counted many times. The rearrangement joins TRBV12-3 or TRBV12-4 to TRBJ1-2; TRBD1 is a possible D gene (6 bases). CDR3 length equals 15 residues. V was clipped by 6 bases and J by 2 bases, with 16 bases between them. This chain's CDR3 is CASRLPGHGNYGYTF. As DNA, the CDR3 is TGTGCCAGCAGACTCCCGGGACACGGGAACTATGGCTACACCTTC.

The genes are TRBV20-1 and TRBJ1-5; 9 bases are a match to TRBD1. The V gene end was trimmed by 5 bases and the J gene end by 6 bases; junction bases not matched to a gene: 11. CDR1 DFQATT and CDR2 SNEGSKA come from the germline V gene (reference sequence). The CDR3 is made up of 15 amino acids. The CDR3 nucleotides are TGCAGTGCTCGCCGCGAGGGACAGGGCTCTCAGCCCCAGCATTTT. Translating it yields CSARREGQGSQPQHF.

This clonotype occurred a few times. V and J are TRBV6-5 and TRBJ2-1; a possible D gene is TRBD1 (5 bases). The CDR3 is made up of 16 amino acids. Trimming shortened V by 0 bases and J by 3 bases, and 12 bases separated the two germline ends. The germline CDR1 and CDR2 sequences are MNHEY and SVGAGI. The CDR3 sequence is CASSYSEQGSYNEQFF. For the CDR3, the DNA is TGTGCCAGCAGTTACTCGGAGCAGGGAAGCTACAATGAGCAGTTCTTC.

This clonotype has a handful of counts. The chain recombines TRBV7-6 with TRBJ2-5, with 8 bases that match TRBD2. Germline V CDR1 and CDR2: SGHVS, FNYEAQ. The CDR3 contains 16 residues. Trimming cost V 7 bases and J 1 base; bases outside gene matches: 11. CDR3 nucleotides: TGTGCCAGCAACCCGGGGGGGGGGGTATTCCAAGAGACCCAGTACTTC. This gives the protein CASNPGGGVFQETQYF.

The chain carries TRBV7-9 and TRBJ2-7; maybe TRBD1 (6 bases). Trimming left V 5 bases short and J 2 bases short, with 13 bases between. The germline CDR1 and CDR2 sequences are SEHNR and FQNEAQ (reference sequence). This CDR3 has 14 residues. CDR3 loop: CASSQDSKTYEQYF. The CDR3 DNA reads TGTGCCAGCAGCCAGGACAGCAAAACCTACGAGCAGTACTTC.

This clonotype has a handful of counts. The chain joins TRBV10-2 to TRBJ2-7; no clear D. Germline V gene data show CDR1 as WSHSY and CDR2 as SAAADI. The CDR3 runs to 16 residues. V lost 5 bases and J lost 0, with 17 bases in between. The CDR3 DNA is TGCGCCAGCAGTTATAACCCCCCACCCGTCTCCTACGAGCAGTACTTC. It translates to CASSYNPPPVSYEQYF.

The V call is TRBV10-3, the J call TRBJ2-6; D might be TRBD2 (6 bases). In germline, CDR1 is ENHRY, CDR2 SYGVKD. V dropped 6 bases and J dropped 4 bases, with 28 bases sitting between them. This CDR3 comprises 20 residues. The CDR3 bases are TGTGCCATCAGGGTCACTTTCTTAGATGGAGGGCGCCCCGGGGCCAACGTCCTGACTTTC. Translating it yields CAIRVTFLDGGRPGANVLTF.

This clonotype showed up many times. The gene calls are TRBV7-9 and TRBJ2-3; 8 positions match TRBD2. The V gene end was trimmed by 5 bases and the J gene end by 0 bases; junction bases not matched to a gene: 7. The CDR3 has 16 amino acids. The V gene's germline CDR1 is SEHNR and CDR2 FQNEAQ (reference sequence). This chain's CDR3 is CASSDPGGLSTDTQYF. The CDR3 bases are TGTGCCAGCAGCGACCCGGGGGGGCTTAGCACAGATACGCAGTATTTT.

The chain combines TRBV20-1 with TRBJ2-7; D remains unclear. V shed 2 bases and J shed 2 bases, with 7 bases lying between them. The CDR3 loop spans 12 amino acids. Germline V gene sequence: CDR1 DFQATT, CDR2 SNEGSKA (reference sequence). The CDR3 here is CSARQETYEQYV. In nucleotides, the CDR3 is TGCAGTGCTAGACAGGAAACCTACGAGCAGTACGTC.

This chain's CDR3 is CASSYLTGIVFF. CDR3 coding DNA: TGTGCCAGCAGTTACCTGACAGGCATAGTGTTTTTT. The chain employs TRBV12-3 or TRBV12-4 and TRBJ1-4; possibly TRBD1 for D (6 bases). The CDR3 length is 12 residues. The ends were cut back, 4 bases at V and 15 bases at J, with 15 bases in the middle.

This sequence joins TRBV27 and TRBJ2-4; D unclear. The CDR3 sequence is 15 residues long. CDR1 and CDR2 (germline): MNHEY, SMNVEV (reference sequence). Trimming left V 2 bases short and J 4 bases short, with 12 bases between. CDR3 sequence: CASSLGVQSKNIQYF. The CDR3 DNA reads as TGTGCCAGCAGTTTAGGTGTACAGTCTAAAAACATTCAGTACTTC.

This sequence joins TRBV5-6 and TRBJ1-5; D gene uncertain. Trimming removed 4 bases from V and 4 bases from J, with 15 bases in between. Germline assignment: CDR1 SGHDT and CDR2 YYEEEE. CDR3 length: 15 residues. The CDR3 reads CASSHRAGLNQPQHF. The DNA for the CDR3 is TGTGCCAGCAGCCACCGGGCGGGGTTAAATCAGCCCCAGCATTTT. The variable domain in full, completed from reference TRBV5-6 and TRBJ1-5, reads DAGVTQSPTHLIKTRGQQVTLRCSPKSGHDTVSWYQQALGQGPQFIFQYYEEEERQRGNFPDRFSGHQFPNYSSELNVNALLLGDSALYLCASSHRAGLNQPQHFGDGTRLSIL.

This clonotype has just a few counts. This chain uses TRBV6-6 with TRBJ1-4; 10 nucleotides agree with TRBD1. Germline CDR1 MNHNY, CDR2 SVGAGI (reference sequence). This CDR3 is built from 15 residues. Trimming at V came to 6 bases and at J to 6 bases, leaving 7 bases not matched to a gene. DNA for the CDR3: TGTGCCAGCAGCGAACCGGACAGGGGGTATGAAAAACTGTTTTTT. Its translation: CASSEPDRGYEKLFF.

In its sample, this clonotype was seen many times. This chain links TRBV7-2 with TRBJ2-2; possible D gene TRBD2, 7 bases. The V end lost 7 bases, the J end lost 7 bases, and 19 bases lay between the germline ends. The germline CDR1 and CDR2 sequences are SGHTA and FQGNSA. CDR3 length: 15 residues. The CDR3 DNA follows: TGTGCCAGCACCCCCGTGGCGGGGGCCTACGGGGAGCTGTTTTTT. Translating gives CASTPVAGAYGELFF.

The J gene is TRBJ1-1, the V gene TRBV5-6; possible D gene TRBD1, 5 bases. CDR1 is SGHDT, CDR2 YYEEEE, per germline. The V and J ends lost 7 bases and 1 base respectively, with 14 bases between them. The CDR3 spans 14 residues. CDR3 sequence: CASRDGVKNTEAFF. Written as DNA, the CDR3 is TGTGCCAGCCGGGACGGCGTTAAGAACACTGAAGCTTTCTTT.

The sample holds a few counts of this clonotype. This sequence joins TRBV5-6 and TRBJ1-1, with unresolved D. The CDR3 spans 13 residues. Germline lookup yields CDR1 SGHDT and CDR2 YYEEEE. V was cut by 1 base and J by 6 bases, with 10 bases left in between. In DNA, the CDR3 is TGTGCCAGCAGCTTGACCCGGGATCCTGAAGCTTTCTTT. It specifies CASSLTRDPEAFF.